The present entry profiles one T cell receptor beta chain with its context. No antigen is known for it. This CDR3 is built from 15 residues. In germline, CDR1 is SGHNT, CDR2 YYREEE (reference sequence). V was clipped by 3 bases and J by 3 bases; unmatched bases: 8. The record originates from a study of OX40 agonist ivuxolimab in advanced cancers. About the research overall: In this trial design, patients received ivuxolimab intravenously at 0.01 to 10 mg/kg every 2 weeks. General study findings and limits: Among patients with partial responses at 0.1-3.0 mg/kg, clonal expansion was among the lowest. Mean expanded clone counts were higher in CD8+ than CD4+ T cells. At 0.1 to 3.0 mg/kg and by week 6, CD4+ and CD8+ T cells in the blood had expanded clonally.

Here immunoSEQ multiplex PCR was the method, and the copy in TCRdb shows in-frame clones only, minus some. The sample holds under 50,000 clones; 88% are singletons and the top ten take 3.4%. The chain is built from TRBV5-4 and TRBJ1-2, with 7 nucleotides matching TRBD1. The receptor was derived from an adult with an advanced solid tumor such as melanoma, head and neck, liver or kidney cancer. Here the sequenced sample was CD4+ or CD8+ T cells sorted from blood, taken in a trial of the OX40 agonist ivuxolimab. The DNA of the CDR3 is TGTGCCAGCAGCTCTCAGGGGGGCGCTGACTATGGCTACACCTTC. Translating gives CASSSQGGADYGYTF.